These 32 T cell receptor beta chains share one sample of origin, sequenced in a study of T cells in tuberculosis. Sequencing was performed with immunoSEQ multiplex PCR; in TCRdb, only in-frame clones are kept and a portion is missing. Here the sample spans roughly 30,000 clones, about 89% being singletons. The sample comprised PBMCs. Every receptor here comes from a donor aged 10-29 years with latent tuberculosis or without tuberculosis infection.

The V gene is TRBV7-2, the J gene TRBJ1-5, with D possibly matching TRBD1 (5 bases). With 3 bases removed from V and 5 bases from J, the gap between germline ends came to 8 bases. The CDR3 has 13 residues. CDR1 and CDR2 (germline): SGHTA, FQGNSA. As DNA, the CDR3 is TGTGCCAGCAGCTTGGAGGGACATCAGCCCCAGCATTTT. This encodes CASSLEGHQPQHF.

This chain uses TRBV13 with TRBJ2-5, with D maybe TRBD2 (6 bases). Looked up from germline, CDR1 is PRHDT and CDR2 is FYEKMQ (reference sequence). V shed 3 bases and J shed 5 bases, with 13 bases lying between them. The CDR3 contains 14 residues. The CDR3 reads CASSFAGTRETQYF. In DNA, the CDR3 is TGTGCCAGCAGCTTCGCGGGGACCCGGGAGACCCAGTACTTC.

Only one count was recorded for this clone. The chain uses TRBV28 and TRBJ2-1; TRBD1 is a possible D gene (5 bases). The V end was cut by 6 bases, the J end by 3 bases, with 9 bases between. The germline gives CDR1 MDHEN, CDR2 SYDVKM. CDR3 size: 13 residues. CDR3 loop: CASRGQGYNEQFF. CDR3 DNA: TGTGCCAGCAGGGGGCAGGGCTACAATGAGCAGTTCTTC. Complete variable domain (other parts from reference TRBV28 and TRBJ2-1): DVKVTQSSRYLVKRTGEKVFLECVQDMDHENMFWYRQDPGLGLRLIYFSYDVKMKEKGDIPEGYSVSREKKERFSLILESASTNQTSMYLCASRGQGYNEQFFGPGTRLTVL.

The V gene is TRBV28, the J gene TRBJ2-7; 10 bases are a match to TRBD1. This CDR3 has 16 amino acids. The trim removed 5 bases at V and 4 bases at J, leaving 11 bases unmatched. Looked up from germline, CDR1 is MDHEN and CDR2 is SYDVKM. In DNA form, the CDR3 reads TGTGCCAGCAGTGGACAGGGGGACCTTGGGCTTTACGAGCAGTACTTC. It is translated as CASSGQGDLGLYEQYF.

Here the CDR3 DNA reads TGTGCCAGCAGTGAAATGGATCCGGGGCAGTTCTTC. This translates into CASSEMDPGQFF. J is TRBJ2-1 and V is TRBV6-1, with D unclear. Germline assignment: CDR1 MNHNS and CDR2 SASEGT. The V end lost 2 bases, the J end lost 12 bases, and 11 bases lay between the germline ends. The CDR3 contains 12 residues.

The chain combines TRBV7-2 with TRBJ2-2; TRBD2 aligns across 8 bases. The germline CDR1 and CDR2 sequences are SGHTA and FQGNSA. Trimming took 8 bases from V and 2 from J; bases not matched to a gene: 4. The length of the CDR3 is 14 residues. The DNA for the CDR3 is TGTGCCAGCGCCCGGGGGGGTAACACCGGGGAGCTGTTTTTT. Protein product: CASARGGNTGELFF.

V is TRBV7-9 and J is TRBJ1-2; no clear D gene. The CDR3 loop spans 14 amino acids. The V gene's germline CDR1 is SEHNR and CDR2 FQNEAQ (reference sequence). V was trimmed by 1 base and J by 8 bases, leaving 14 bases between them. CDR3 sequence reads: CASSLEKGVRGYTF. The CDR3 DNA sequence: TGTGCCAGCAGCTTAGAGAAGGGAGTGAGAGGCTACACCTTC.

The chain employs TRBV7-8 and TRBJ2-1; 7 positions agree with TRBD1. Germline CDR1 is SGHVS and CDR2 is FQNEAQ. With 6 bases clipped from V and 0 bases from J, the junction kept 8 bases outside the gene matches. There are 16 residues in the CDR3. CDR3 region: CASRRQGLRSYNEQFF. The CDR3 bases are TGTGCCAGCAGAAGACAGGGATTACGCTCCTACAATGAGCAGTTCTTC.

The CDR3: CSAEDTGELFF. CDR3 DNA: TGCAGCGCAGAGGACACCGGGGAGCTGTTTTTT. The chain uses TRBV29-1 and TRBJ2-2, with D unresolved. The CDR3 loop spans 11 amino acids. The V and J ends lost 7 bases and 3 bases respectively, with 6 bases between them. Looked up from germline, CDR1 is SQVTM and CDR2 is ANQGSEA.

J is TRBJ2-7 and V is TRBV4-1; D may be TRBD2 (5 bases). This CDR3 region has 14 residues. Germline V gene sequence: CDR1 MGHRA, CDR2 YSYEKL. V shed 6 bases and J shed 2 bases, with 14 bases lying between them. The CDR3 here is CASRQNARAYEQYF. In nucleotides, the CDR3 is TGCGCCAGCAGACAAAACGCGCGGGCCTACGAGCAGTACTTC.

The J gene is TRBJ1-5, the V gene TRBV19; maybe TRBD1 (5 bases). Germline V gene sequence: CDR1 LNHDA, CDR2 SQIVND (reference sequence). V was shortened by 4 bases and J by 5 bases, with 12 bases between the two germline ends. This CDR3 has 14 amino acids. CDR3 nucleotide sequence: TGTGCCAGTAGTAACCAGGGAAAGGATCAGCCCCAGCATTTT. This sequence encodes CASSNQGKDQPQHF.

This chain uses TRBV5-3 with TRBJ2-5; unclear D gene. TRBV5-3 is recorded as an ORF, its role being uncertain. The CDR3 runs to 14 residues. The ends were cut back, 0 bases at V and 5 bases at J, with 11 bases in the middle. The CDR3 loop is CARSLEVAGETQYF. The CDR3, as DNA: TGTGCCAGAAGCTTGGAGGTAGCTGGGGAGACCCAGTACTTC.

V gene TRBV11-3 combines with J gene TRBJ2-2, with D uncertain. The CDR3 runs to 17 residues. V was clipped by 5 bases and J by 2 bases, with 18 bases between them. The germline V gene has CDR1 SGHNT and CDR2 YENEEA. CDR3 residues: CASSPGRFDYNTGELFF. Here the CDR3 DNA reads TGTGCCAGCAGCCCTGGGCGTTTTGATTATAACACCGGGGAGCTGTTTTTT.

V is TRBV27 and J is TRBJ1-2, with TRBD1 matching over 9 bases. This CDR3 is built from 14 residues. Germline V gene lookup returns CDR1 MNHEY and CDR2 SMNVEV (reference sequence). The ends lost 5 bases at V and 5 bases at J; junction bases unmatched: 6. For the CDR3, the DNA is TGTGCCAGCAGTCGGACAGGGGAGGGTTATGGCTACACCTTC. It translates to CASSRTGEGYGYTF.

The chain employs TRBV5-1 and TRBJ1-2; 10 nucleotides align to TRBD1. CDR1 is SGHRS and CDR2 is YFSETQ in the germline V gene. This CDR3 comprises 15 residues. With 4 bases clipped from V and 3 bases from J, the junction kept 6 bases outside the gene matches. CDR3 coding DNA: TGCGCCAGCAGCATAGACAGGGGGCTCTACTATGGCTACACCTTC. Protein: CASSIDRGLYYGYTF.

The rearrangement joins TRBV30 to TRBJ2-7, with no clear D. Trimming shortened V by 0 bases and J by 5 bases, and 17 bases separated the two germline ends. Germline values: CDR1 GTSNPN, CDR2 SVGIG (reference sequence). The CDR3 covers 15 residues. In DNA, the CDR3 is TGTGCCTGGAGTGTAATAATGAACAGTATCAACGAGCAGTACTTC. Encoded protein: CAWSVIMNSINEQYF.

This clone was observed once. One junction end disagrees with the germline gene, perhaps due to a read error. This chain connects TRBV28 to TRBJ2-7; a weak D match, TRBD2 (5 bases). Germline CDR1 and CDR2: MDHEN and SYDVKM. This CDR3 comprises 13 residues. CDR3 bases: TGTGCCAGCAGTCAGACTACCTCCAACGAGCAGTACTTC. Its translation: CASSQTTSNEQYF.

V is TRBV30 and J is TRBJ1-5; D uncertain. The CDR3 runs to 13 residues. The V gene's germline CDR1 is GTSNPN and CDR2 SVGIG (reference sequence). Between the trimmed V and J ends, which lost 4 bases and 0 bases, there was a span of 7 bases. Here the CDR3 reads CAWNGDSNQPQHF. For the CDR3, the DNA is TGTGCCTGGAACGGGGATAGCAATCAGCCCCAGCATTTT.

This chain links TRBV18 with TRBJ2-7, with TRBD2 matching 8 bases. Germline V gene sequence: CDR1 KGHSH, CDR2 LQKENI. The V gene end was trimmed by 2 bases and the J gene end by 7 bases; junction bases not matched to a gene: 10. CDR3 length equals 15 residues. CDR3 sequence: CASSPSTSAMREQYF. CDR3 bases: TGTGCCAGCTCACCATCGACTAGCGCAATGCGGGAGCAGTACTTC.

This sequence joins TRBV10-1 and TRBJ1-6; D remains unclear. V lost 7 bases and J lost 10, with 5 bases in between. The germline CDR1 and CDR2 sequences are WNHNN and SYGVQD (reference sequence). CDR3 length: 10 amino acids. This CDR3 is CASKRSPLHF. CDR3 coding DNA: TGCGCCAGCAAACGGTCACCCCTCCACTTT.

The chain links TRBV7-2 to TRBJ1-2; 7 bases are shared with TRBD1. The CDR3 runs 15 residues. The V segment lost 4 bases and the J segment 5 bases; nucleotides outside the gene matches: 10. The germline gives CDR1 SGHTA, CDR2 FQGNSA. The CDR3 coding sequence is TGTGCCAGCAGCTCCCGACAGGGAAGGGGTTATGGCTACACCTTC. Its translation: CASSSRQGRGYGYTF.

This chain connects TRBV5-1 to TRBJ2-1, with D maybe TRBD2 (5 bases). V lost 6 bases, J lost 6 bases, and 19 bases lay in between. Per the germline V gene, CDR1 is SGHRS and CDR2 is YFSETQ. CDR3 length: 15 residues. CDR3 in amino acids: CASTEIYSERNEQFF. The CDR3 nucleotides read TGCGCCAGCACTGAGATCTATAGCGAACGCAATGAGCAGTTCTTC.

The chain links TRBV7-9 to TRBJ2-6, with D tentatively TRBD2 (5 bases). Between the trimmed V and J ends, which lost 1 base and 2 bases, there was a span of 6 bases. The germline V gene has CDR1 SEHNR and CDR2 FQNEAQ (reference sequence). CDR3 length equals 15 residues. CDR3 nucleotides: TGTGCCAGCAGCTTAGGAGGGACTGGGGCCAACGTCCTGACTTTC. Its translation: CASSLGGTGANVLTF.

The chain joins TRBV6-1 to TRBJ1-2, with D possibly matching TRBD1 (6 bases). This CDR3 comprises 13 residues. Germline V lookup: CDR1 MNHNS, CDR2 SASEGT. V was shortened by 8 bases and J by 3 bases, with 13 bases between the two germline ends. Written as DNA, the CDR3 is TGTGCCAGCTCCCGAAAGGGGGACTATGGCTACACCTTC. Protein product: CASSRKGDYGYTF.

The chain carries TRBV4-1 and TRBJ2-5, with 8 bases aligning to TRBD2. V trimming: 1 base; J trimming: 2 bases; junction bases outside the gene matches: 12. The CDR3 is 18 residues long. Germline loops: CDR1 MGHRA, CDR2 YSYEKL. The CDR3 here is CASSQGLPAGVEQETQYF. Written as DNA, the CDR3 is TGCGCCAGCAGCCAAGGCCTTCCAGCGGGGGTAGAACAAGAGACCCAGTACTTC.

V is TRBV19 and J is TRBJ1-2, with D unresolved. Trimming stripped 8 bases from V and 0 bases from J, with 10 bases between. There are 13 residues in the CDR3. CDR1 is LNHDA, CDR2 SQIVND, per germline (reference sequence). The CDR3 DNA follows: TGTGCCAGTTCGAACAGAGCTAACTATGGCTACACCTTC. Amino acids: CASSNRANYGYTF.

The chain carries TRBV2 and TRBJ1-1; 7 bases align to TRBD1. Germline V lookup: CDR1 SNHLY, CDR2 FYNNEI. CDR3 size: 15 residues. The trim removed 6 bases at V and 4 bases at J, leaving 11 bases unmatched. Written as DNA, the CDR3 is TGTGCCAGCAGATTAGCTACAGGGGAAGGCACTGAAGCTTTCTTT. Its protein product is CASRLATGEGTEAFF.

The rearrangement uses TRBV19 and TRBJ1-3; tentative D call: TRBD1 (5 bases). The CDR3 extends over 17 amino acids. Trimming shortened V by 8 bases and J by 4 bases, and 24 bases separated the two germline ends. Germline assignment: CDR1 LNHDA and CDR2 SQIVND (reference sequence). The CDR3 protein is CASWSPLLGAWGNTIYF. The CDR3 nucleotides read TGTGCCAGTTGGTCTCCTCTCCTAGGGGCGTGGGGAAACACCATATATTTT. The whole variable domain, filled in from reference TRBV19 and TRBJ1-3, reads DGGITQSPKYLFRKEGQNVTLSCEQNLNHDAMYWYRQDPGQGLRLIYYSQIVNDFQKGDIAEGYSVSREKKESFPLTVTSAQKNPTAFYLCASWSPLLGAWGNTIYFGEGSWLTVV.

This sequence joins TRBV19 and TRBJ2-7; perhaps TRBD2 as D (5 bases). This CDR3 is 13 amino acids long. The germline CDR1 and CDR2 sequences are LNHDA and SQIVND (reference sequence). V was shortened by 5 bases and J by 3 bases, with 11 bases between the two germline ends. CDR3 in amino acids: CASSLNRGYEQYF. DNA of the CDR3: TGTGCCAGTAGTCTTAACCGGGGCTACGAGCAGTACTTC.

The V call is TRBV7-2, the J call TRBJ2-1, with 13 bases fitting TRBD2. The CDR3 spans 15 residues. Per the germline V gene, CDR1 is SGHTA and CDR2 is FQGNSA. The V gene end was trimmed by 6 bases and the J gene end by 9 bases; junction bases not matched to a gene: 8. CDR3 region: CASSVGLAGVGEQFF. The DNA for the CDR3 is TGTGCCAGCAGTGTAGGACTAGCGGGAGTCGGTGAGCAGTTCTTC.

The DNA for the CDR3 is TGTGCCAGCAGTTTGCCGGGACAGGGCGGTTGGGGGAAACTGTTTTTT. This sequence encodes CASSLPGQGGWGKLFF. The J gene is TRBJ1-4, the V gene TRBV28; 9 nucleotides align to TRBD1. The CDR3 runs to 16 residues. The V gene end was trimmed by 3 bases and the J gene end by 11 bases; junction bases not matched to a gene: 13. Germline CDR1 and CDR2: MDHEN and SYDVKM.

The chain joins TRBV6-5 to TRBJ1-1; a possible D gene is TRBD1 (6 bases). The germline V gene has CDR1 MNHEY and CDR2 SVGAGI. V lost 4 bases, J lost 3 bases, and 9 bases lay in between. The CDR3 runs to 13 residues. The CDR3 bases are TGTGCCAGCAGTTCCAGGGGACACACTGAAGCTTTCTTT. This sequence encodes CASSSRGHTEAFF.